The clone carrying this T cell receptor (beta chain) has more than one count but fewer than ten. What it binds is unknown. V shed 5 bases and J 4 bases; nucleotides not matched to a gene: 4. The CDR3 length is 14 residues. Germline assignment: CDR1 ENHRY and CDR2 SYGVKD. The data stem from a study of beta chain features in type 1 diabetes. Expressed TCRB transcripts were sequenced, since all the RNA that had been isolated was reverse transcribed. The repertoire was sequenced with immunoSEQ multiplex PCR; TCRdb's copy has only in-frame clones and lacks some. The sample holds 450,000 to 600,000 clones, 25% to 35% seen once. Findings of the study overall: The VDJ junctions of type 1 diabetes patients carried fewer insertions and more deletions.

This receptor was taken from a man between 18 and 35 years old in good health. Sequenced: naive CD4+ T cells from blood. The gene calls are TRBV10-3 and TRBJ2-1; 8 bases agree with TRBD1. CDR3 sequence (DNA): TGTGCCATCAGTCCTCGGGACAGGTACAATGAGCAGTTCTTC. This gives the protein CAISPRDRYNEQFF.